These T cell receptor beta chains were read from a single sample in a study of shared clonotypes between healthy human individuals. Measured with immunoSEQ multiplex PCR; TCRdb has only the in-frame clones, and not every one. The data contain hundreds of thousands of clones, about 91% of them singletons. The specimen sequenced was naive CD8+ T cells sorted from blood. The receptors shown here come from a man aged 25-45 years in good health. Both conserved end residues are part of each CDR3. The D gene is left open where the match is weak. The listing skips clone size in some rows; elsewhere it reads once, few, many or a size class.

v_call	d_call	clone_size	j_call	cdr3_nt	cdr3_aa
TRBV7-6	NA	few	TRBJ2-3	TGTGCCAGCAGCTTAGCGAGCGGCTTGGATACGCAGTATTTT	CASSLASGLDTQYF
TRBV19	NA	NA	TRBJ2-7	TGTGCCAGTAGTATTTCCGGGCATTCCTACGAGCAGTACTTC	CASSISGHSYEQYF
TRBV27	TRBD2	NA	TRBJ2-5	TGTGCCAGCAGTTGGGGGGGGTACCAAGAGACCCAGTACTTC	CASSWGGYQETQYF
TRBV14	TRBD2	once	TRBJ2-1	TGTGCCAGCAGCCAATTGTCAGGACTAGCGTTAACGAAGGGTGAGCAGTTCTTC	CASSQLSGLALTKGEQFF
TRBV7-6	NA	NA	TRBJ2-7	TGTGCCAGCAGCCAGGGTGTAGCGGTGGGTTACGAGCAGTACTTC	CASSQGVAVGYEQYF
TRBV19	TRBD2	NA	TRBJ2-1	TGTGCCAGTAGGGTAGCGGGAGGGCCAGCTTACAATGAGCAGTTCTTC	CASRVAGGPAYNEQFF
TRBV9	NA	NA	TRBJ2-3	TGTGCCAGCAGCAATACAGATACGCAGTATTTT	CASSNTDTQYF
TRBV7-6	NA	NA	TRBJ1-1	TGTGCCAGCAGCTTAGCAGGCGGACCTGAAGCTTTCTTT	CASSLAGGPEAFF
TRBV11-2	NA	NA	TRBJ2-7	TGTGCCAGCAGCACCAGTACCTACGAGCAGTACTTC	CASSTSTYEQYF
TRBV30	TRBD2	NA	TRBJ2-5	TGTGCCTGGGGGGGGGTACAAGAGACCCAGTACTTC	CAWGGVQETQYF
TRBV9	TRBD2	NA	TRBJ2-3	TGTGCCAGCAGCGTAGAACTAGCGGGGTACACAGATACGCAGTATTTT	CASSVELAGYTDTQYF
TRBV2	TRBD2	NA	TRBJ2-7	TGTGCCAGCAGTGAATGGGCGGGAGTTGACGAGCAGTACTTC	CASSEWAGVDEQYF
TRBV6-6	NA	NA	TRBJ1-1	TGTGCCAGCAGGGGACACCTGAACACTGAAGCTTTCTTT	CASRGHLNTEAFF
TRBV11-2	NA	NA	TRBJ2-3	TGTGCCAGCAGCCTCCTTGGAGATACGCAGTATTTT	CASSLLGDTQYF
TRBV7-3	NA	NA	TRBJ2-6	TGTGCCAGCAGCTCTTTATCTGGGGCCAACGTCCTGACTTTC	CASSSLSGANVLTF
TRBV11-2	NA	NA	TRBJ2-7	TGTGCCAGCAGCTTAGAAGCACCCCTCGAGCAGTACTTC	CASSLEAPLEQYF
TRBV11-2	NA	NA	TRBJ2-1	TGTGCCAGCAGCCATACCACTCAGGGGTCCTACAATGAGCAGTTCTTC	CASSHTTQGSYNEQFF
TRBV28	TRBD1	NA	TRBJ2-1	TGTGCCAGCAGTTTATGCGAGGCAGGGGGTGTATGTGAGCAGTTCTTC	CASSLCEAGGVCEQFF
TRBV5-1	NA	NA	TRBJ2-2	TGCGCCAGCAGCGCTCAGGGCAGTTCCACCGGGGAGCTGTTTTTT	CASSAQGSSTGELFF
TRBV27	TRBD2	NA	TRBJ2-7	TGTGCCAGCAGTTTATGGGGGACTAGTGGGTACGAGCAGTACTTC	CASSLWGTSGYEQYF
TRBV4-1	NA	NA	TRBJ2-7	TGCGCCAGCAGCACCGGGGGGCCCTACGAGCAGTACTTC	CASSTGGPYEQYF
TRBV28	TRBD2	NA	TRBJ2-7	TGTGCCAGCAGTTCCAGCGGGGCCGCTGCCGAGCAGTACTTC	CASSSSGAAAEQYF
TRBV23-1	NA	NA	TRBJ1-5	TGCGCCAGCAGTCAAGGAACAGGTCGTGATAGCAATCAGCCCCAGCATTTT	CASSQGTGRDSNQPQHF
TRBV6-5	NA	many	TRBJ1-5	TGTGCCAGCAGTTACGCGGCGAATCAGCCCCAGCATTTT	CASSYAANQPQHF
TRBV11-2	NA	NA	TRBJ2-1	TGTGCCAGCAGCCCCGGAGGCGATGAGCAGTTCTTC	CASSPGGDEQFF
TRBV15	TRBD1	NA	TRBJ2-7	TGTGCCCCCGGACAGGACTCCTACGAGCAGTACTTC	CAPGQDSYEQYF
TRBV7-8	TRBD2	NA	TRBJ2-5	TGTGCCAGCAGCTTAAATCGGGTAGCGGGAGTGGAGACCCAGTACTTC	CASSLNRVAGVETQYF
TRBV2	NA	NA	TRBJ2-1	TGTGCCAGCAGTGAGGGACTCATTGTAAGAGCCTACAATGAGCAGTTCTTC	CASSEGLIVRAYNEQFF
TRBV7-8	TRBD1	NA	TRBJ1-1	TGTGCCAGCAGTCCCGGACAGGCTGAAGCTTTCTTT	CASSPGQAEAFF
TRBV10-1	NA	NA	TRBJ2-7	TGCGCCAGCAGTGAGACTGGTCCCTACGAGCAGTACTTC	CASSETGPYEQYF
TRBV14	NA	NA	TRBJ2-1	TGTGCCAGCAGCCAACTTCAGGGTTGGAATGAGCAGTTCTTC	CASSQLQGWNEQFF
TRBV27	NA	NA	TRBJ2-7	TGTGCCAGCAGCCAGACTATCCTTCGCGAGCAGTACTTC	CASSQTILREQYF
TRBV6-1	NA	NA	TRBJ2-5	TGTGCCAGCAGTGTATACGGGCCACCGACAGTGTTGGGGGGAGAGACCCAGTACTTC	CASSVYGPPTVLGGETQYF
TRBV10-3	NA	once	TRBJ2-7	TGTGCCATCAGTGACCCCACACAGGGAGACGAGCAGTACTTC	CAISDPTQGDEQYF
TRBV9	NA	once	TRBJ2-5	TGTGCCAGCAGCGTAGGAACCCTCGGACCAGCCCAAGAGACCCAGTACTTC	CASSVGTLGPAQETQYF
TRBV4-1	TRBD1	NA	TRBJ2-3	TGCGCCAGCAGCCAAGGGGGGGCAGGGGGCAGCGAGAGCACAGATACGCAGTATTTT	CASSQGGAGGSESTDTQYF
TRBV13	NA	NA	TRBJ2-7	TGTGCCAGCAGCTTAGCTGGGGTCGAGCAGTACTTC	CASSLAGVEQYF
TRBV7-2	TRBD2	NA	TRBJ2-3	TGTGCCAGCAGCGTAACTAGCGGTAGCACAGATACGCAGTATTTT	CASSVTSGSTDTQYF
TRBV5-6	TRBD1	NA	TRBJ2-7	TGTGCCAGCAGCTTAACCGGGACAGAGTACGAGCAGTACTTC	CASSLTGTEYEQYF
TRBV5-4	TRBD2	NA	TRBJ2-1	TGTGCCAGCAGCTTGGGGACTAGCTCCTACAATGAGCAGTTCTTC	CASSLGTSSYNEQFF
TRBV7-8	TRBD1	NA	TRBJ1-2	TGTGCCAGCAGCTTAGATGGGGACAGGGGGCACAGCTATGGCTACACCTTC	CASSLDGDRGHSYGYTF
TRBV28	TRBD2	NA	TRBJ2-2	TGTGCCAGCAGTGCCTCGGGAGGCCTAAACACCGGGGAGCTGTTTTTT	CASSASGGLNTGELFF
TRBV11-2	NA	NA	TRBJ2-2	TGTGCCAGCAGCTTAGGGGTAGGGGGAAGGGCCGGGGAGCTGTTTTTT	CASSLGVGGRAGELFF
TRBV14	NA	NA	TRBJ2-7	TGTGCCAGCAGCCAACTGCAGGGGGGGTACGAGCAGTACTTC	CASSQLQGGYEQYF
TRBV7-6	TRBD1	NA	TRBJ1-2	TGTGCCAGCAGCTTAGGAGGACAGGGAAGTTATGGCTACACCTTC	CASSLGGQGSYGYTF